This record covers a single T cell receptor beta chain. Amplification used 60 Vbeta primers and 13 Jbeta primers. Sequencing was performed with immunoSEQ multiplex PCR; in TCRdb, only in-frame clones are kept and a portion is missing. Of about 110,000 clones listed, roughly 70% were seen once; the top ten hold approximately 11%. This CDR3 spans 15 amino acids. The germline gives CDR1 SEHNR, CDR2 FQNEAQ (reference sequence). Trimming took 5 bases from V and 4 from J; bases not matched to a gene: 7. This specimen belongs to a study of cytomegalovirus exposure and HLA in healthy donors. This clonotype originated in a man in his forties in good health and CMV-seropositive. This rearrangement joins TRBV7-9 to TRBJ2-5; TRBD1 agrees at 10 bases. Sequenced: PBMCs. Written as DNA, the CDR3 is TGTGCCAGCAGCCGACAGGGGGCGACGAGAGAGACCCAGTACTTC. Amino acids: CASSRQGATRETQYF. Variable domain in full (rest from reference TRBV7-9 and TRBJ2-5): DTGVSQNPRHKITKRGQNVTFRCDPISEHNRLYWYRQTLGQGPEFLTYFQNEAQLEKSRLLSDRFSAERPKGSFSTLEIQRTEQGDSAMYLCASSRQGATRETQYFGPGTRLLVL.